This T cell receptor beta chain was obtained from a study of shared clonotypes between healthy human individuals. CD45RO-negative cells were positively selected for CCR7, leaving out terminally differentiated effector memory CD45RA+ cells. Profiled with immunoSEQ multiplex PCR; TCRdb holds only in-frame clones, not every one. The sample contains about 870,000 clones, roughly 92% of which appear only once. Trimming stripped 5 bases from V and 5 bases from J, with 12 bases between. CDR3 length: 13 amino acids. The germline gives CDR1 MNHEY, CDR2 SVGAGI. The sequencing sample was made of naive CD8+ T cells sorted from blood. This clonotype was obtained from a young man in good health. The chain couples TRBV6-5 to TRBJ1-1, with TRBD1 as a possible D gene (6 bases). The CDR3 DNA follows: TGTGCCAGCAGTGCAGAGAGGGGGACTGAAGCTTTCTTT. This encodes CASSAERGTEAFF.